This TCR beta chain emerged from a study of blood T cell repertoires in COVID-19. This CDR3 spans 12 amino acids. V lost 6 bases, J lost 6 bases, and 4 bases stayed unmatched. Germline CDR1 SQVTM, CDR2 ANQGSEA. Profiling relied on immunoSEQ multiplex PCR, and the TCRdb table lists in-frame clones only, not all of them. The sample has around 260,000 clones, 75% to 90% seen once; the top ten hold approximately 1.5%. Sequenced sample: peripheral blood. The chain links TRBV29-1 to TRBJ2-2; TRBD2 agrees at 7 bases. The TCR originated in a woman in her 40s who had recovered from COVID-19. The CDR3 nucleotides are TGCAGCGTGTGGGAGGGGTCCGGGGAGCTGTTTTTT. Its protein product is CSVWEGSGELFF.